Below are 2 T cell receptor beta chains sequenced from a single sample in a study of cytomegalovirus exposure and HLA in healthy donors. PCR was performed using 60 Vbeta and 13 Jbeta primers. The table came from immunoSEQ multiplex PCR; TCRdb's copy has only in-frame clones and leaves some out. This sample has about 170,000 clones; around two thirds occur once, and the top ten carry 2.5% to 3.5%. The sequencing input was PBMCs. These receptor sequences come from a man aged 40-55 years in good health and CMV-seronegative.

This clone was counted a few times. V gene TRBV4-1 combines with J gene TRBJ1-6; the D is unclear. From germline, CDR1 is MGHRA and CDR2 YSYEKL. V was clipped by 3 bases and J by 7 bases, with 19 bases between them. The CDR3 runs 17 residues. CDR3: CASSQYPEGGWNSPLHF. DNA of the CDR3: TGCGCCAGCAGCCAGTACCCCGAGGGAGGTTGGAATTCACCCCTCCACTTT.

J is TRBJ2-2 and V is TRBV7-7, with TRBD2 matching over 11 bases. CDR3 length equals 17 residues. From germline, CDR1 is SSHAT and CDR2 FNYEAQ (reference sequence). V gave up 5 bases and J gave up 1 base; unmatched junction bases: 6. The DNA for the CDR3 is TGTGCCAGCAGCCTGGCTAGCGGGGGGTTGAACACCGGGGAGCTGTTTTTT. Protein product: CASSLASGGLNTGELFF. Combining the CDR3 with reference TRBV7-7 and TRBJ2-2 gives the whole variable domain GAGVSQSPRYKVTKRGQDVTLRCDPISSHATLYWYQQALGQGPEFLTYFNYEAQPDKSGLPSDRFSAERPEGSISTLTIQRTEQRDSAMYRCASSLASGGLNTGELFFGEGSRLTVL.